This entry lists 11 T cell receptor beta chains sequenced from one sample in a study of T cell responses to AZD1222 COVID-19 vaccine. Clones were read by immunoSEQ multiplex PCR, and TCRdb kept only the in-frame ones, dropping some. Among roughly 130,000 clones listed, over 75% were seen once. The sequences come from peripheral blood, collected on day 0 of AZD1222 vaccination. The receptors come from an adult in good health.

The chain carries TRBV19 and TRBJ1-1, with 12 bases aligning to TRBD1. Per germline, CDR1 LNHDA and CDR2 SQIVND (reference sequence). CDR3 length: 17 amino acids. V trimming: 6 bases; J trimming: 4 bases; junction bases outside the gene matches: 12. The CDR3 is CASRYSGTGGLSTEAFF. The CDR3 DNA sequence: TGTGCCAGTAGATATTCCGGGACAGGGGGCCTGAGCACTGAAGCTTTCTTT.

The V gene is TRBV30, the J gene TRBJ2-1; the D gene is possibly TRBD2 (5 bases). CDR1 and CDR2 from the germline V gene are GTSNPN and SVGIG (reference sequence). The CDR3 consists of 10 residues. The V and J ends lost 2 bases and 14 bases respectively, with 10 bases between them. This chain's CDR3 is CAWSLASKFF. The DNA for the CDR3 is TGTGCCTGGAGTCTGGCTAGCAAGTTCTTC. The full variable domain, its missing parts supplied by reference TRBV30 and TRBJ2-1, is SQTIHQWPATLVQPVGSPLSLECTVEGTSNPNLYWYRQAAGRGLQLLFYSVGIGQISSEVPQNLSASRPQDRQFILSSKKLLLSDSGFYLCAWSLASKFFGPGTRLTVL.

The V call is TRBV5-1, the J call TRBJ2-5, with TRBD1 identical over 7 bases. The J segment lost 2 bases and the V segment lost 4 bases, leaving 8 bases of the junction unmatched. Germline lookup yields CDR1 SGHRS and CDR2 YFSETQ. The CDR3 is 15 residues long. CDR3 in amino acids: CASSGKTGRQETQYF. DNA of the CDR3: TGCGCCAGCAGCGGAAAGACAGGGCGGCAAGAGACCCAGTACTTC.

The chain has TRBV14 and TRBJ1-5; no clear D gene. The CDR3 is 16 amino acids. The germline CDR1 and CDR2 sequences are SGHDN and FVKESK. The ends were cut back, 0 bases at V and 4 bases at J, with 13 bases in the middle. CDR3 in amino acids: CASSQDNVGNNQPQHF. The CDR3, as DNA: TGTGCCAGCAGCCAAGATAACGTCGGGAATAATCAGCCCCAGCATTTT.

The chain couples TRBV4-1 to TRBJ2-1; TRBD2 matches at 7 bases. The CDR3 covers 19 residues. Unmatched junction bases numbered 17, after V lost 6 bases and J lost 0 bases. Per the germline V gene, CDR1 is MGHRA and CDR2 is YSYEKL. DNA for the CDR3: TGCGCCAGCAGAAACGTCGTTCCAGCGGGGTACCCCTCCTACAATGAGCAGTTCTTC. Translating gives CASRNVVPAGYPSYNEQFF.

The gene calls are TRBV28 and TRBJ1-2; D uncertain. V lost 3 bases and J lost 6, with 11 bases in between. The V gene's germline CDR1 is MDHEN and CDR2 SYDVKM. This CDR3 is 13 amino acids long. The CDR3 nucleotides read TGTGCCAGCAGTTTCGAGGGAGGAGATGGCTACACCTTC. Protein: CASSFEGGDGYTF.

The chain employs TRBV19 and TRBJ2-1; 10 bases map to TRBD2. The CDR3 consists of 13 residues. The J segment lost 10 bases and the V segment lost 7 bases, leaving 7 bases of the junction unmatched. Germline CDR1 reads LNHDA; CDR2 reads SQIVND (reference sequence). CDR3 loop: CASKSGGAGEQFF. CDR3 bases: TGTGCCAGTAAAAGCGGGGGGGCCGGGGAGCAGTTCTTC.

The chain is built from TRBV5-1 and TRBJ1-5; TRBD1 matches at 8 bases. The CDR3 contains 15 residues. The ends lost 4 bases at V and 5 bases at J; junction bases unmatched: 8. The germline V gene has CDR1 SGHRS and CDR2 YFSETQ. This chain's CDR3 is CASSLWTGRDQPQHF. CDR3 sequence (DNA): TGCGCCAGCAGCCTATGGACAGGGAGGGATCAGCCCCAGCATTTT. Variable domain in full (rest from reference TRBV5-1 and TRBJ1-5): KAGVTQTPRYLIKTRGQQVTLSCSPISGHRSVSWYQQTPGQGLQFLFEYFSETQRNKGNFPGRFSGRQFSNSRSEMNVSTLELGDSALYLCASSLWTGRDQPQHFGDGTRLSIL.

This chain connects TRBV28 to TRBJ1-2; 10 nucleotides align to TRBD1. CDR3 size: 15 residues. V was pared by 6 bases and J by 3 bases, with 7 bases of the junction left unmatched. Per the germline V gene, CDR1 is MDHEN and CDR2 is SYDVKM. CDR3 protein: CASSTPGQGHYGYTF. The CDR3, as DNA: TGTGCCAGCAGCACCCCGGGACAGGGGCACTATGGCTACACCTTC.

The rearrangement joins TRBV19 to TRBJ2-3, with D possibly TRBD1 on 6 matching bases. Germline V lookup: CDR1 LNHDA, CDR2 SQIVND (reference sequence). With 9 bases removed from V and 4 bases from J, the gap between germline ends came to 20 bases. The CDR3 has 15 amino acids. CDR3 amino acids: CASGQRTGSADTQYF. The CDR3 nucleotides are TGTGCCAGCGGCCAAAGAACAGGGTCCGCAGATACGCAGTATTTT.

The rearrangement uses TRBV5-1 and TRBJ2-3, with 15 nucleotides matching TRBD2. The CDR3 has 19 amino acids. From germline, CDR1 is SGHRS and CDR2 YFSETQ. The ends lost 4 bases at V and 1 base at J; junction bases unmatched: 10. In nucleotides, the CDR3 is TGCGCCAGCAGCCAAAGATGGACTAGCGGGGGGGAGCGCACAGATACGCAGTATTTT. Translated, it gives CASSQRWTSGGERTDTQYF.